This T cell receptor beta chain was recovered during a study of CDR3 diversity in severe acne. One entry per CDR3 protein, called by TCRdb with MiXCR from the PCR reads. Here the sample spans more than 85,000 distinct CDR3 sequences, 49% being singletons. The sequenced sample consisted of blood. This receptor was taken from a male donor with severe acne vulgaris.

Here the CDR3 reads CSARDSSSGSMNEQFF. The DNA for the CDR3 is TGCAGTGCTAGAGATTCCTCTAGCGGGAGTATGAATGAGCAGTTCTTC. The V gene is TRBV20-1, the J gene TRBJ2-1; 10 bases fit TRBD2. The junction had 9 bases not matched to a gene; V was cut back by 0 bases and J by 7 bases. Germline lookup yields CDR1 DFQATT and CDR2 SNEGSKA (reference sequence). CDR3 size: 16 residues.